These 30 T cell receptor beta chains were sequenced from one sample in a study of cytomegalovirus exposure and HLA in healthy donors. Both 60 Vbeta primers and 13 Jbeta primers went into the PCR. Assay used: immunoSEQ multiplex PCR; TCRdb lists only in-frame clones, some missing. The sample includes 130,000 or so clones, 75% of them seen just once. Sequencing used PBMCs. Source of these receptors: a man under 40 in good health and CMV-seronegative.

Only a few counts were recorded for this clone. V is TRBV27 and J is TRBJ2-3, with a weak D call TRBD2 (6 bases). V lost 3 bases and J 1 base, leaving 11 bases between the germline ends. From germline, CDR1 is MNHEY and CDR2 SMNVEV (reference sequence). The CDR3 is 15 residues long. The CDR3 DNA follows: TGTGCCAGCAGTTTTGAGCGGAGGGGCACAGATACGCAGTATTTT. The encoded protein is CASSFERRGTDTQYF.

The rearrangement joins TRBV7-9 to TRBJ1-4; 7 nucleotides align to TRBD1. The CDR3 runs 15 residues. Germline values: CDR1 SEHNR, CDR2 FQNEAQ (reference sequence). Trimming at V came to 5 bases and at J to 11 bases, leaving 14 bases not matched to a gene. CDR3 amino acids: CASSTDRDSGGKLFF. The CDR3 DNA sequence: TGTGCCAGCAGCACAGACCGGGACAGCGGTGGGAAACTGTTTTTT.

V and J are TRBV5-1 and TRBJ2-2, with D possibly matching TRBD2 (7 bases). The ends were cut back, 2 bases at V and 4 bases at J, with 9 bases in the middle. Germline CDR1 is SGHRS and CDR2 is YFSETQ. CDR3 size: 14 residues. In nucleotides, the CDR3 is TGCGCCAGCAGCTTCGGGGGGCGCACCGGGGAGCTGTTTTTT. This gives the protein CASSFGGRTGELFF. The variable domain in full, completed from reference TRBV5-1 and TRBJ2-2, reads KAGVTQTPRYLIKTRGQQVTLSCSPISGHRSVSWYQQTPGQGLQFLFEYFSETQRNKGNFPGRFSGRQFSNSRSEMNVSTLELGDSALYLCASSFGGRTGELFFGEGSRLTVL.

CDR3 nucleotides: TGTGCCAGCAGCTTAATGGGGAGGGGAAACAATCAGCCCCAGCATTTT. Translation gives CASSLMGRGNNQPQHF. The chain employs TRBV7-2 and TRBJ1-5, with D maybe TRBD1 (5 bases). Germline values: CDR1 SGHTA, CDR2 FQGNSA. V was clipped by 2 bases and J by 3 bases, with 14 bases between them. There are 16 residues in the CDR3.

The genes are TRBV9 and TRBJ2-3, with 13 bases aligning to TRBD2. V lost 2 bases, J lost 8 bases, and 14 bases stayed unmatched. Germline values: CDR1 SGDLS, CDR2 YYNGEE. The CDR3 length is 18 residues. CDR3 residues: CASSVSPLLAGGPGTQYF. CDR3 DNA: TGTGCCAGCAGCGTCTCCCCTCTACTAGCGGGGGGGCCCGGTACGCAGTATTTT.

This clone appeared a few times. The rearrangement joins TRBV30 to TRBJ1-6, with D possibly matching TRBD1 (5 bases). Germline V gene data show CDR1 as GTSNPN and CDR2 as SVGIG (reference sequence). Trimming left V 0 bases short and J 9 bases short, with 9 bases between. The CDR3 consists of 13 residues. The CDR3 region is CAWSVSGVSPLHF. Written as DNA, the CDR3 is TGTGCCTGGAGTGTATCGGGGGTTTCACCCCTCCACTTT.

In nucleotides, the CDR3 is TGCGCCAGCAGTCGAACCGGGACAGTCTTTTATGGCTACACCTTC. Translating gives CASSRTGTVFYGYTF. The rearrangement joins TRBV4-1 to TRBJ1-2; 7 bases are a match to TRBD1. The CDR3 spans 15 residues. Germline V lookup: CDR1 MGHRA, CDR2 YSYEKL. The ends lost 6 bases at V and 5 bases at J; junction bases unmatched: 12.

The chain combines TRBV7-2 with TRBJ1-5; tentative D call: TRBD1 (5 bases). The germline V gene has CDR1 SGHTA and CDR2 FQGNSA. Trimming stripped 2 bases from V and 7 bases from J, with 12 bases between. This CDR3 spans 14 amino acids. DNA of the CDR3: TGTGCCAGCAGCTTATTGGGAGGGGCCCAGCCCCAGCATTTT. It yields the protein CASSLLGGAQPQHF.

This rearrangement joins TRBV19 to TRBJ1-1; perhaps TRBD1 as D (5 bases). The V gene's germline CDR1 is LNHDA and CDR2 SQIVND (reference sequence). This CDR3 is built from 13 residues. V lost 5 bases and J 5 bases, leaving 12 bases between the germline ends. The CDR3 loop reads CASSWGRPTEAFF. CDR3 DNA: TGTGCCAGTAGTTGGGGCAGACCGACTGAAGCTTTCTTT.

This clone turned up a few times. The rearrangement uses TRBV5-8 and TRBJ1-5, with D uncertain. The length of the CDR3 is 13 residues. The germline gives CDR1 SGHTS, CDR2 YDEGEE. V was cut by 0 bases and J by 5 bases, with 6 bases left in between. The CDR3 here is CASSLGRDQPQHF. DNA of the CDR3: TGTGCCAGCAGCTTGGGGCGGGATCAGCCCCAGCATTTT.

In DNA form, the CDR3 reads TGTGCCAGCAGCCGGACAGGGAAAAGTGAAGCTTTCTTT. This sequence encodes CASSRTGKSEAFF. This sequence joins TRBV14 and TRBJ1-1, with 8 bases that match TRBD1. The CDR3 length is 13 residues. Losses at the gene ends were 4 bases for V and 7 bases for J; bases not matched to a gene: 5. Germline loops: CDR1 SGHDN, CDR2 FVKESK. The full variable domain, in which reference TRBV14 and TRBJ1-1 provide the parts outside the CDR3, is EAGVTQFPSHSVIEKGQTVTLRCDPISGHDNLYWYRRVMGKEIKFLLHFVKESKQDESGMPNNRFLAERTGGTYSTLKVQPAELEDSGVYFCASSRTGKSEAFFGQGTRLTVV.

Note on this clone: Other nucleotide sequences in the sample specify the same CDR3. The genes are TRBV28 and TRBJ1-5, with unresolved D. The CDR3 runs to 12 residues. V shed 8 bases and J shed 7 bases, with 12 bases lying between them. Germline V gene data show CDR1 as MDHEN and CDR2 as SYDVKM. CDR3 sequence (DNA): TGTGCCAGCTCGCCGGGCGGGCAGCCCCAGCATTTT. This sequence encodes CASSPGGQPQHF. Full variable domain (missing parts from reference TRBV28 and TRBJ1-5): DVKVTQSSRYLVKRTGEKVFLECVQDMDHENMFWYRQDPGLGLRLIYFSYDVKMKEKGDIPEGYSVSREKKERFSLILESASTNQTSMYLCASSPGGQPQHFGDGTRLSIL.

This clone appeared once. The CDR3 sequence is CASSPGTPYTEAFF. The CDR3, as DNA: TGTGCCAGCAGTCCTGGGACACCCTACACTGAAGCTTTCTTT. V gene TRBV7-3 combines with J gene TRBJ1-1; a possible D gene is TRBD1 (6 bases). V shed 6 bases and J shed 3 bases, with 14 bases lying between them. The CDR3 runs to 14 residues. Germline CDR1 SGHTA, CDR2 FQGTGA.

This clone has a handful of counts. The chain couples TRBV7-9 to TRBJ1-1, with TRBD1 identical over 7 bases. The V gene's germline CDR1 is SEHNR and CDR2 FQNEAQ (reference sequence). This CDR3 region has 17 residues. V lost 5 bases, J lost 1 base, and 13 bases stayed unmatched. Here the CDR3 DNA reads TGTGCCAGCAGCCAGGGACAGCCCGGGGGGGAGAACACTGAAGCTTTCTTT. Translated, it gives CASSQGQPGGENTEAFF.

This chain uses TRBV30 with TRBJ1-4; 10 bases line up with TRBD1. CDR1 GTSNPN and CDR2 SVGIG come from the germline V gene (reference sequence). The CDR3 length is 14 residues. Germline trimming cut 0 bases from V and 8 bases from J; bases unmatched to any gene: 3. CDR3 residues: CAWSVGTGVEKLFF. CDR3 DNA sequence: TGTGCCTGGAGTGTCGGGACAGGGGTCGAAAAACTGTTTTTT.

V and J are TRBV28 and TRBJ2-2, with TRBD2 identical over 15 bases. The trim removed 5 bases at V and 2 bases at J, leaving 9 bases unmatched. Germline V gene sequence: CDR1 MDHEN, CDR2 SYDVKM. The CDR3 extends over 19 amino acids. CDR3 residues: CASSTRTSGRARNTGELFF. The CDR3 nucleotides are TGTGCCAGCAGTACTAGGACTAGCGGGAGGGCCCGAAACACCGGGGAGCTGTTTTTT.

V and J are TRBV11-2 and TRBJ2-7; D call uncertain. The ends were cut back, 5 bases at V and 5 bases at J, with 16 bases in the middle. CDR3 length: 14 amino acids. The V gene's germline CDR1 is SGHAT and CDR2 FQNNGV. CDR3 residues: CASSQAGVWNEQYF. The CDR3 DNA follows: TGTGCCAGCAGCCAGGCAGGCGTGTGGAACGAGCAGTACTTC.

The V gene is TRBV5-1, the J gene TRBJ2-1; 8 bases are shared with TRBD1. Germline assignment: CDR1 SGHRS and CDR2 YFSETQ. After removal of 0 bases from V and 7 bases from J, the junction contained 12 bases not matched to a gene. This CDR3 region has 17 residues. CDR3 amino acids: CASSLVPDRGMGNEQFF. Here the CDR3 DNA reads TGCGCCAGCAGCTTGGTCCCCGACAGGGGCATGGGAAATGAGCAGTTCTTC.

This chain connects TRBV18 to TRBJ2-1, with 8 bases identical to TRBD2. Looked up from germline, CDR1 is KGHSH and CDR2 is LQKENI. There are 12 residues in the CDR3. V lost 6 bases, J lost 13 bases, and 8 bases stayed unmatched. CDR3 bases: TGTGCCAGCTCGCCGGGACTAGGTCTTCAGTTCTTC. It codes for CASSPGLGLQFF.

The chain links TRBV29-1 to TRBJ2-7; 8 bases are shared with TRBD2. Germline V CDR1 and CDR2: SQVTM, ANQGSEA. With 3 bases clipped from V and 4 bases from J, the junction kept 8 bases outside the gene matches. The CDR3 loop spans 14 amino acids. The CDR3 region is CSVDGAGVGYEQYF. CDR3 bases: TGCAGCGTTGACGGAGCGGGGGTAGGGTACGAGCAGTACTTC.

The chain employs TRBV4-3 and TRBJ2-3, with no clear D. Deletions cut 1 base from V and 0 bases from J, with 5 bases between. This CDR3 comprises 14 residues. The germline V gene encodes CDR1 LGHNA and CDR2 YSLEER. CDR3 amino acids: CASSQGHSTDTQYF. Here the CDR3 DNA reads TGCGCCAGCAGCCAAGGACATAGCACAGATACGCAGTATTTT.

This clone occurred once. One junction end does not reproduce the germline sequence, and a read error may be involved. The gene calls are TRBV25-1 and TRBJ2-3; TRBD2 matches 14 bases. The CDR3 totals 13 residues. Germline values: CDR1 MGHDK, CDR2 SYGVNS. For the CDR3, the DNA is TGTGCCAGCAGTTACGGGACTAGCGGGGGCAGGAATTTT. It yields the protein CASSYGTSGGRNF.

CDR3 protein: CAWSPRQGEAFF. The CDR3 coding sequence is TGTGCCTGGAGTCCCCGACAGGGAGAAGCTTTCTTT. The chain has TRBV30 and TRBJ1-1, with TRBD1 matching over 7 bases. This CDR3 comprises 12 residues. Trimming removed 2 bases from V and 8 bases from J; junction bases left unmatched: 5. CDR1 and CDR2 (germline): GTSNPN, SVGIG (reference sequence).

The chain combines TRBV6-5 with TRBJ1-2; 7 nucleotides line up with TRBD1. The CDR3 totals 15 residues. Germline values: CDR1 MNHEY, CDR2 SVGAGI. V lost 4 bases, J lost 3 bases, and 8 bases stayed unmatched. The CDR3: CASSSTRGADYGYTF. CDR3 bases: TGTGCCAGCAGTTCGACCAGGGGGGCTGACTATGGCTACACCTTC.

This chain links TRBV5-1 with TRBJ1-1, with D maybe TRBD1 (6 bases). The CDR3 runs 15 residues. CDR1 is SGHRS, CDR2 YFSETQ, per germline. V lost 0 bases to trimming and J lost 1 base, with 10 bases between them. The DNA for the CDR3 is TGCGCCAGCAGCTTGGTGACAGGATCGAACACTGAAGCTTTCTTT. This codes for CASSLVTGSNTEAFF. Using reference TRBV5-1 and TRBJ1-1 for the parts outside the CDR3, the full variable domain is KAGVTQTPRYLIKTRGQQVTLSCSPISGHRSVSWYQQTPGQGLQFLFEYFSETQRNKGNFPGRFSGRQFSNSRSEMNVSTLELGDSALYLCASSLVTGSNTEAFFGQGTRLTVV.

V and J are TRBV2 and TRBJ2-3; 12 bases map to TRBD2. The CDR3 is 16 residues long. J was trimmed by 5 bases and V by 6 bases; bases with no gene match: 9. CDR1 is SNHLY and CDR2 is FYNNEI in the germline V gene. The CDR3 DNA follows: TGTGCCAGCAGGGAGAGACTAGCGGGAGATAAAGATACGCAGTATTTT. It codes for CASRERLAGDKDTQYF.

This clone showed up just a few times. The same CDR3 arises from other DNA sequences in this sample as well. V usage is TRBV7-2 and J usage is TRBJ2-7; 9 bases are shared with TRBD2. The junction had 0 bases not matched to a gene; V was cut back by 3 bases and J by 0 bases. The CDR3 has 14 amino acids. CDR1 is SGHTA and CDR2 is FQGNSA in the germline V gene. DNA for the CDR3: TGTGCCAGCAGCTTGACTAGCGGCTCCTACGAGCAGTACTTC. Encoded protein: CASSLTSGSYEQYF.

The rearrangement uses TRBV4-2 and TRBJ2-1; 9 nucleotides align to TRBD2. CDR3 length: 18 residues. The germline gives CDR1 LGHNA, CDR2 YNFKEQ. The J segment lost 4 bases and the V segment lost 0 bases, leaving 10 bases of the junction unmatched. CDR3 sequence reads: CASSQDLGSGGLYNEQFF. The CDR3 bases are TGTGCCAGCAGCCAAGATCTCGGAAGCGGGGGGTTATACAATGAGCAGTTCTTC.

This chain uses TRBV6-1 with TRBJ1-1; no definite D call. The CDR3 is 14 amino acids. The V gene lost 6 bases and the J gene lost 2 bases, with 13 bases spanning the gap. The germline V gene has CDR1 MNHNS and CDR2 SASEGT. CDR3 in DNA: TGTGCCAGCAGGCGTAGTAGTGGTAACACTGAAGCTTTCTTT. Translation gives CASRRSSGNTEAFF.

This chain connects TRBV18 to TRBJ2-3; 9 bases fit TRBD2. The CDR3 has 18 residues. Germline-derived CDR1 and CDR2 are KGHSH and LQKENI. Trimming took 4 bases from V and 4 from J; bases not matched to a gene: 15. The CDR3 loop is CASSQDTAGTSSADTQYF. The CDR3 region has the DNA TGTGCCAGCTCACAAGATACCGCCGGGACTAGCTCAGCAGATACGCAGTATTTT.